This T cell receptor beta chain was sequenced in a study of T cell responses to AZD1222 COVID-19 vaccine. Study overall: Second doses that came at about 4 or about 12 weeks were put together. Whole-study results and caveats: The repertoires were collected only after the peak T cell response.

There are 12 residues in the CDR3. The germline V gene has CDR1 SQVTM and CDR2 ANQGSEA. V dropped 3 bases and J dropped 1 base, with 6 bases sitting between them. Sequencing used immunoSEQ multiplex PCR; TCRdb keeps in-frame clones, though not all of them. The table records 110,000 to 150,000 clones, about 92% of them present only once. As regards this clone: Its antigen is unidentified.

The rearrangement joins TRBV29-1 to TRBJ1-1; perhaps TRBD1 as D (5 bases). The source of this sequence is an adult in good health. The sample was peripheral blood, taken on day 0 of AZD1222 vaccination. The CDR3 loop is CSVDGGNTEAFF. CDR3 nucleotide sequence: TGCAGCGTTGATGGGGGGAACACTGAAGCTTTCTTT.